These 16 T cell receptor beta chains originate from one sample sequenced in a study of cytomegalovirus exposure and HLA in healthy donors. This PCR relied on a set of 60 Vbeta primers and 13 Jbeta primers. The method was immunoSEQ multiplex PCR; TCRdb's version includes in-frame clones alone and lacks a portion of them. The repertoire table contains over 100,000 clones. Sequencing input: PBMCs. Every receptor here comes from a man younger than 35 in good health and CMV-seronegative.

The chain recombines TRBV9 with TRBJ2-7, with a possible D match to TRBD1 (6 bases). The CDR3 covers 14 residues. CDR1 and CDR2 from the germline V gene are SGDLS and YYNGEE. Trimming stripped 0 bases from V and 5 bases from J, with 12 bases between. The CDR3 is CASSVESGVNEQYF. CDR3 coding DNA: TGTGCCAGCAGCGTAGAGTCAGGGGTGAACGAGCAGTACTTC.

The chain recombines TRBV4-3 with TRBJ2-2, with D hard to call. The CDR3 has 14 amino acids. Looked up from germline, CDR1 is LGHNA and CDR2 is YSLEER. Between the trimmed V and J ends, which lost 1 base and 8 bases, there was a span of 11 bases. The CDR3 reads CASSQGWQRGELFF. CDR3 coding DNA: TGCGCCAGCAGCCAAGGATGGCAGCGAGGGGAGCTGTTTTTT.

The V and J genes are TRBV27 and TRBJ1-5, with D maybe TRBD1 (5 bases). Germline V gene sequence: CDR1 MNHEY, CDR2 SMNVEV (reference sequence). V shed 5 bases and J shed 7 bases, with 15 bases lying between them. The CDR3 runs 14 residues. The CDR3 DNA reads as TGTGCCAGCAGTCTGGGGGGGGTAGGGCAGCCCCAGCATTTT. Its translation: CASSLGGVGQPQHF.

The rearrangement uses TRBV4-1 and TRBJ2-5, with D tentatively TRBD2 (7 bases). This CDR3 contains 17 residues. Per the germline V gene, CDR1 is MGHRA and CDR2 is YSYEKL. V was pared by 4 bases and J by 4 bases, with 22 bases between. This CDR3 is CASSPTGGGMIVETQYF. The CDR3 region has the DNA TGCGCCAGCAGCCCAACTGGCGGGGGCATGATTGTAGAGACCCAGTACTTC.

The chain joins TRBV30 to TRBJ2-1; D gene ambiguous. Trimming removed 6 bases from V and 8 bases from J, with 8 bases in between. From germline, CDR1 is GTSNPN and CDR2 SVGIG (reference sequence). CDR3 length: 10 residues. The CDR3 loop reads CACAVYEQFF. The CDR3 DNA follows: TGTGCCTGCGCAGTCTATGAGCAGTTCTTC.

The rearrangement links TRBV15 to TRBJ2-7; 14 positions agree with TRBD2. Germline V gene sequence: CDR1 LNHNV, CDR2 YYDKDF (reference sequence). V shed 1 base and J 3 bases; nucleotides not matched to a gene: 11. CDR3 length: 19 amino acids. The CDR3: CATSRAGGTSGRINYEQYF. The CDR3 DNA reads TGTGCCACCAGCAGAGCGGGGGGGACTAGCGGGAGAATTAACTACGAGCAGTACTTC.

The chain uses TRBV2 and TRBJ2-7, with TRBD1 matching over 8 bases. Germline values: CDR1 SNHLY, CDR2 FYNNEI. V shed 7 bases, J shed 0 bases, and the junction held 5 bases outside the gene matches. The CDR3 sequence is 14 residues long. The CDR3 coding sequence is TGTGCCAGCATGGGCAGGGGGCTCTCCTACGAGCAGTACTTC. Its translation is CASMGRGLSYEQYF. The variable domain in full, with the rest retrieved from reference TRBV2 and TRBJ2-7, is EPEVTQTPSHQVTQMGQEVILRCVPISNHLYFYWYRQILGQKVEFLVSFYNNEISEKSEIFDDQFSVERPDGSNFTLKIRSTKLEDSAMYFCASMGRGLSYEQYFGPGTRLTVT.

As to this clone: The junction departs from the called germline gene at one end, perhaps through a read error. The chain has TRBV4-3 and TRBJ2-3; TRBD2 is a possible D gene (7 bases). The CDR3 consists of 17 residues. Germline CDR1 is LGHNA and CDR2 is YSLEER. CDR3 nucleotide sequence: TGCGCCAGCAGCCGTGAGGGGCGGGGGCTGGGCACAGATATGCAGTATTTT. It encodes CASSREGRGLGTDMQYF.

The chain recombines TRBV9 with TRBJ2-1; 8 bases fit TRBD2. With V trimmed by 0 bases and J by 12 bases, 14 bases remained unmatched. The V gene's germline CDR1 is SGDLS and CDR2 YYNGEE. This CDR3 is 16 amino acids long. CDR3 loop: CASSVVASGRMDAQFF. CDR3 nucleotide sequence: TGTGCCAGCAGCGTAGTCGCCAGCGGGAGAATGGATGCGCAGTTCTTC.

About this clone: One end of the junction varies from germline; a read error may be responsible. The CDR3 loop is CASSLPGGYGGELLF. The DNA of the CDR3 is TGTGCCAGCAGCTTACCGGGGGGCTATGGCGGGGAGCTGCTTTTT. The chain has TRBV7-9 and TRBJ2-2, with D possibly being TRBD2 (7 bases). CDR1 is SEHNR, CDR2 FQNEAQ, per germline (reference sequence). CDR3 size: 15 residues.

The chain has TRBV7-2 and TRBJ2-7; TRBD2 matches at 13 bases. Looked up from germline, CDR1 is SGHTA and CDR2 is FQGNSA. Trimming at V came to 6 bases and at J to 4 bases, leaving 3 bases not matched to a gene. This CDR3 has 14 amino acids. The CDR3 DNA reads as TGTGCCAGCAGGGGACTAGCGGGGAAATACGAGCAGTACTTC. Its protein is CASRGLAGKYEQYF. Full variable domain (missing parts from reference TRBV7-2 and TRBJ2-7): GAGVSQSPSNKVTEKGKDVELRCDPISGHTALYWYRQSLGQGLEFLIYFQGNSAPDKSGLPSDRFSAERTGGSVSTLTIQRTQQEDSAVYLCASRGLAGKYEQYFGPGTRLTVT.

The chain combines TRBV7-9 with TRBJ2-2, with TRBD1 as a possible D gene (6 bases). V lost 5 bases and J lost 5, with 12 bases in between. Germline V gene lookup returns CDR1 SEHNR and CDR2 FQNEAQ (reference sequence). The CDR3 covers 14 residues. The CDR3 sequence: CASSEDSLTGELFF. The DNA of the CDR3 is TGTGCCAGCAGCGAGGACAGCCTGACCGGGGAGCTGTTTTTT.

The chain links TRBV6-6 to TRBJ1-3; 8 nucleotides line up with TRBD1. The CDR3 sequence is 16 residues long. Trimming at V came to 4 bases and at J to 0 bases, leaving 5 bases not matched to a gene. The germline V gene encodes CDR1 MNHNY and CDR2 SVGAGI (reference sequence). The CDR3 coding sequence is TGTGCCAGCAGTTCGCAACAGGGGGTCTCTGGAAACACCATATATTTT. Its protein is CASSSQQGVSGNTIYF.

The chain joins TRBV5-1 to TRBJ2-1; weak D call: TRBD1 (5 bases). This CDR3 has 14 amino acids. Germline V gives CDR1 SGHRS, CDR2 YFSETQ. V shed 1 base and J shed 4 bases, with 9 bases lying between them. CDR3 sequence (DNA): TGCGCCAGCAGCTTGCAAGACAGTTACAATGAGCAGTTCTTC. The encoded protein is CASSLQDSYNEQFF.

The chain is built from TRBV10-3 and TRBJ2-7, with TRBD1 matching 9 bases. The CDR3 runs to 16 residues. The germline V gene encodes CDR1 ENHRY and CDR2 SYGVKD. With 0 bases clipped from V and 1 base from J, the junction kept 4 bases outside the gene matches. CDR3 protein: CAISESAGQGSYEQYF. The CDR3 DNA is TGTGCCATCAGTGAGTCGGCGGGACAGGGTTCCTACGAGCAGTACTTC.

V and J are TRBV11-1 and TRBJ1-5, with D perhaps matching TRBD1 (6 bases). V was trimmed by 5 bases and J by 1 base, leaving 18 bases between them. Germline loops: CDR1 SGHAT, CDR2 FQDESV (reference sequence). The CDR3 spans 17 residues. The DNA for the CDR3 is TGTGCCAGCAGCCCCTTTGCCCACGGACAGAGCAATCAGCCCCAGCATTTT. It translates to CASSPFAHGQSNQPQHF.